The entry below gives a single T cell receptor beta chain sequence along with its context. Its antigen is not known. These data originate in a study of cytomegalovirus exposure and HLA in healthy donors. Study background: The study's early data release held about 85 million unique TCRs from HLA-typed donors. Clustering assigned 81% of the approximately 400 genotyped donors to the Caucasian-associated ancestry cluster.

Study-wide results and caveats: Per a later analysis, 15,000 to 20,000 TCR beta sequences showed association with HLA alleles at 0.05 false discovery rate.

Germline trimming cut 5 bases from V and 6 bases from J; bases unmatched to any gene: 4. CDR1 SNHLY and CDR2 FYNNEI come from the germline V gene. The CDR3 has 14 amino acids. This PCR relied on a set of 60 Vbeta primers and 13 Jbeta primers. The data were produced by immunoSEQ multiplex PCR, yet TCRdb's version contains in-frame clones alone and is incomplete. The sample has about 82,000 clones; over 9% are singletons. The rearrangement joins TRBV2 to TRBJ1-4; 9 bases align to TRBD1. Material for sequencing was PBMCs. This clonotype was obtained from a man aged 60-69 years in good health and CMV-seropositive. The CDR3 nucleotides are TGTGCCAGCAGTCCGGGACAGGGATATGAAAAACTGTTTTTT. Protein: CASSPGQGYEKLFF. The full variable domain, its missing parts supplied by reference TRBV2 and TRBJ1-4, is EPEVTQTPSHQVTQMGQEVILRCVPISNHLYFYWYRQILGQKVEFLVSFYNNEISEKSEIFDDQFSVERPDGSNFTLKIRSTKLEDSAMYFCASSPGQGYEKLFFGSGTQLSVL.